These T cell receptor beta chains were read from a single sample in a study of T cell repertoires in cytomegalovirus infection. TCRdb independently ran MiXCR on the reads; one entry per CDR3 protein. Here the sample spans roughly 90,000 distinct CDR3 sequences, about 31% being singletons. The antigens of these receptors remain unknown. The specimen was CD8+ T cells from cultured PBMCs, collected from culture after CMV antigen stimulation. These receptors all stem from a human donor in good health (CMV status not recorded). Some clones in this sample may be carry-over from other donors' samples. CDR3s include the opening cysteine and the closing phenylalanine or tryptophan. Each record gives: V gene, clone size, CDR3 protein. Clone size is stated in some rows and not others, as once, few, many or a class when expanded.

TRBV3-1 | NA | CASSQEGQMVETQYF
TRBV28 | NA | CASTPLTVNSNQPQHF
TRBV7-6 | NA | CASSSADSGTGLPQETQYF
TRBV28 | few | CASSKHSGAISYEQYF
TRBV6-6 | NA | CASSYWDADTQYF
TRBV11-2 | many | CASSRGQGLNSPLHF
TRBV5-1 | NA | CASSSGTDIEAFF
TRBV7-9 | NA | CASSLGGAGRGYQPQHF
TRBV10-3 | NA | CAISEHSSSYGYTF
TRBV7-9 | few | CASTGEGGHYGYTF
TRBV5-6 | NA | CASSLPSGGDEQFF
TRBV7-9 | NA | CASSPGQGEFQPQHF
TRBV12-3/TRBV12-4 | many | CASSPRTRLYEQYF
TRBV24-1 | once | CATLEGAPAFF
TRBV19 | NA | CASSILIWTGDRNTGELFF
TRBV4-1 | NA | CASSHPARQGGWEAFF
TRBV3-1 | few | CASSQDLGGNTGELFF
TRBV2 | NA | CAFSQGIYEAFF
TRBV14 | NA | CASSPQGLGNSPLHF
TRBV27 | many | CASSLANNEQFF
TRBV4-1 | few | CASSQAQGSTEAFF
TRBV19 | NA | CASSISGGYYNEQFF
TRBV12-3/TRBV12-4 | NA | CASRQDVDQGSDATEAFF
TRBV6-5 | NA | CASSYAGQGVAEQFF
TRBV2 | NA | CASSEWRELAGFYNEQFF
TRBV19 | many | CASSIAGDPEAFF
TRBV2 | NA | CASSEEAGVQGYTF
TRBV6-5 | NA | CASSTLVGSGNTIYF
TRBV6-1 | many | CASSQDRVGEQFF
TRBV12-3/TRBV12-4 | NA | CASRILGGTNTEAFF
TRBV20-1 | few | CSAHRQGPQHIQYF
TRBV6-6 | many | CASSPPRDTTDTQYF
TRBV2 | few | CASSGWGGGHRETQYF
TRBV29-1 | once | CSVQSGGNTDTQYF
TRBV12-3/TRBV12-4 | few | CASSVNGEQFF
TRBV29-1 | NA | CSVVTGVPYEQYF
TRBV6-6 | NA | CASSFPPGQHAYGYTF
TRBV27 | NA | CASSRGRGLQETQYF
TRBV12-3/TRBV12-4 | NA | CASATGTYEQYF
TRBV28 | NA | CASSPGSNRRETQYF
TRBV12-3/TRBV12-4 | NA | CASSFGSGDTEAFF
TRBV7-9 | NA | CASSLRDRGSHEQYF
TRBV12-3/TRBV12-4 | NA | CASSLAGDDYYGYTF
TRBV5-1 | NA | CASSAPTSGGSHQETQYF
TRBV5-5 | once | CASSLSPASNQPQHF
TRBV10-3 | many | CAMTETGLNTEAFF
TRBV2 | few | CASRPAGTVGNTIYF
TRBV7-2 | many | CASTWGQEQFF
TRBV6-5 | NA | CASSYALLYGYTF
TRBV28 | many | CASSLVAAPHGYTF
TRBV12-5 | NA | CCSGQGASGANVLTF
TRBV6-6 | NA | CASSYSAGELAGELAKNIQYF
TRBV7-8 | NA | CASSPNPSGFSGANVLTF
TRBV24-1 | many | CATAGAVRSETQYF